These 21 T cell receptor beta chains originate from one sample sequenced in a study of blood T cell repertoires in COVID-19. Clones were read by immunoSEQ multiplex PCR, and TCRdb kept only the in-frame ones, dropping some. The sample lists around 230,000 clones, about 90% occurring once. Sequenced input: peripheral blood. These receptors originate from a man between 60 and 70 years old who had recovered from COVID-19.

The chain recombines TRBV15 with TRBJ1-1; D is undetermined. The germline V gene encodes CDR1 LNHNV and CDR2 YYDKDF (reference sequence). This CDR3 comprises 15 residues. V gave up 1 base and J gave up 4 bases, with 13 bases separating them. CDR3: CATSRGLRVGTEAFF. The CDR3, as DNA: TGTGCCACCAGCAGAGGACTTCGGGTAGGCACTGAAGCTTTCTTT.

The V and J genes are TRBV5-6 and TRBJ2-7; TRBD1 agrees at 9 bases. V shed 4 bases and J 0 bases; nucleotides not matched to a gene: 14. The CDR3 contains 18 residues. Germline values: CDR1 SGHDT, CDR2 YYEEEE. CDR3 in DNA: TGTGCCAGCAGCCTGGTCGCTAACAGGGGGCTCTTCTCCTACGAGCAGTACGTC. This sequence encodes CASSLVANRGLFSYEQYV.

The V and J genes are TRBV28 and TRBJ2-1, with TRBD1 identical over 9 bases. V lost 4 bases and J lost 4; bases outside the gene matches: 8. There are 16 residues in the CDR3. Germline CDR1 and CDR2: MDHEN and SYDVKM. The DNA for the CDR3 is TGTGCCAGCAGTTATCCGGGACAGGGCCGTTACAATGAGCAGTTCTTC. As protein: CASSYPGQGRYNEQFF.

The V call is TRBV6-5, the J call TRBJ2-1; TRBD2 matches 9 bases. After removal of 1 base from V and 5 bases from J, the junction contained 6 bases not matched to a gene. Per the germline V gene, CDR1 is MNHEY and CDR2 is SVGAGI. The CDR3 length is 16 residues. CDR3 bases: TGTGCCAGCAGTTACTTCTTAGCTAGCGGGGACAATGAGCAGTTCTTC. Translation: CASSYFLASGDNEQFF.

The chain recombines TRBV28 with TRBJ1-1; D perhaps matches TRBD1 (5 bases). Germline CDR1 and CDR2: MDHEN and SYDVKM. The CDR3 length is 15 residues. Deletions cut 6 bases from V and 4 bases from J, with 18 bases between. DNA for the CDR3: TGTGCCAGCAGCCCTGCACTGGGGGAGGGCACTGAAGCTTTCTTT. This translates into CASSPALGEGTEAFF.

The chain uses TRBV6-2 or TRBV6-3 and TRBJ1-2, with D possibly being TRBD1 (6 bases). Germline V gene lookup returns CDR1 MNHEY and CDR2 SVGEGT. CDR3 size: 13 residues. V lost 6 bases and J lost 8, with 16 bases in between. Here the CDR3 reads CASSLSGVRGYTF. CDR3 nucleotide sequence: TGTGCCAGCAGCCTATCAGGGGTCCGCGGCTACACCTTC.

The rearrangement uses TRBV11-2 and TRBJ2-7; 7 bases are a match to TRBD2. Germline loops: CDR1 SGHAT, CDR2 FQNNGV. There are 18 residues in the CDR3. V was clipped by 0 bases and J by 3 bases; unmatched bases: 14. The CDR3 nucleotides read TGTGCCAGCAGCTTAGATAGGTGGCGGGAGCGGGGATTCTACGAGCAGTACGTC. Amino acids: CASSLDRWRERGFYEQYV.

This clone was seen more than once but under ten times. The rearrangement joins TRBV5-1 to TRBJ1-6; TRBD1 might be the D (5 bases). This CDR3 has 15 amino acids. V was pared by 0 bases and J by 7 bases, with 11 bases between. In germline, CDR1 is SGHRS, CDR2 YFSETQ. DNA for the CDR3: TGCGCCAGCAGCTTGGACAGGTTCCCCAATTCACCCCTCCACTTT. Translated: CASSLDRFPNSPLHF.

The chain combines TRBV7-2 with TRBJ2-7; 9 nucleotides align to TRBD1. The V gene's germline CDR1 is SGHTA and CDR2 FQGNSA. The CDR3 sequence is 17 residues long. Trimming at V came to 5 bases and at J to 5 bases, leaving 16 bases not matched to a gene. The CDR3 protein is CASSPPRSDRGGHEQYF. CDR3 nucleotides: TGTGCCAGCAGCCCGCCCCGTTCGGACAGGGGCGGTCACGAGCAGTACTTC.

This chain connects TRBV27 to TRBJ2-7; D is possibly TRBD2 (5 bases). This CDR3 is built from 15 residues. V lost 4 bases and J lost 1, with 14 bases in between. Looked up from germline, CDR1 is MNHEY and CDR2 is SMNVEV (reference sequence). CDR3 sequence reads: CASSSAGLGSYEQYV. Written as DNA, the CDR3 is TGTGCCAGCAGTTCAGCCGGACTCGGGTCCTACGAGCAGTACGTC.

V usage is TRBV10-3 and J usage is TRBJ1-6; TRBD1 is a possible D gene (5 bases). Germline CDR1 and CDR2: ENHRY and SYGVKD. The CDR3 runs 13 residues. V was shortened by 9 bases and J by 5 bases, with 11 bases between the two germline ends. CDR3 in amino acids: CAMQGGNNSPLHF. The CDR3 nucleotides read TGTGCCATGCAGGGAGGGAATAATTCACCCCTCCACTTT.

In this sample, this clone turned up a few times. The chain combines TRBV12-5 with TRBJ2-3, with D perhaps matching TRBD1 (6 bases). Per germline, CDR1 LGHNT and CDR2 FRNRAP. CDR3 length equals 14 residues. V lost 6 bases and J 0 bases, leaving 10 bases between the germline ends. DNA of the CDR3: TGTGCTAGTGGAGAGGGGGATAGCACAGATACGCAGTATTTT. Residues: CASGEGDSTDTQYF.

The V gene is TRBV11-2, the J gene TRBJ2-3; the D gene is possibly TRBD2 (5 bases). CDR1 is SGHAT and CDR2 is FQNNGV in the germline V gene. This CDR3 contains 17 residues. With 1 base removed from V and 4 bases from J, the gap between germline ends came to 18 bases. The CDR3 coding sequence is TGTGCCAGCAGCTTAGTAGGAGGCGAAGCGGACGCAGATACGCAGTATTTT. It codes for CASSLVGGEADADTQYF. The whole variable domain, filled in from reference TRBV11-2 and TRBJ2-3, reads EAGVAQSPRYKIIEKRQSVAFWCNPISGHATLYWYQQILGQGPKLLIQFQNNGVVDDSQLPKDRFSAERLKGVDSTLKIQPAKLEDSAVYLCASSLVGGEADADTQYFGPGTRLTVL.

The rearrangement links TRBV7-9 to TRBJ2-3; D is ambiguous. The germline gives CDR1 SEHNR, CDR2 FQNEAQ (reference sequence). The CDR3 covers 11 residues. Trimming pared 2 bases from V and 5 bases from J, leaving 2 bases between. This CDR3 is CASSLRDTQYF. CDR3 sequence (DNA): TGTGCCAGCAGCTTACGAGATACGCAGTATTTT.

The chain couples TRBV9 to TRBJ2-7, with 7 bases matching TRBD1. With 4 bases clipped from V and 3 bases from J, the junction kept 10 bases outside the gene matches. The germline V gene has CDR1 SGDLS and CDR2 YYNGEE. The CDR3 is made up of 15 amino acids. The chain's CDR3 is CASSPRSGQDYEQYF. In DNA, the CDR3 is TGTGCCAGCAGCCCCAGATCCGGACAGGACTACGAGCAGTACTTC. The whole variable domain, remainder taken from reference TRBV9 and TRBJ2-7, is DSGVTQTPKHLITATGQRVTLRCSPRSGDLSVYWYQQSLDQGLQFLIQYYNGEERAKGNILERFSAQQFPDLHSELNLSSLELGDSALYFCASSPRSGQDYEQYFGPGTRLTVT.

The chain is built from TRBV7-9 and TRBJ1-4, with D perhaps TRBD1 (6 bases). Germline CDR1 reads SEHNR; CDR2 reads FQNEAQ (reference sequence). The CDR3 spans 15 residues. V was shortened by 2 bases and J by 8 bases, with 15 bases between the two germline ends. The CDR3 reads CASSLFTGPEEKLFF. The CDR3 bases are TGTGCCAGCAGCTTATTCACAGGGCCTGAAGAAAAACTGTTTTTT.

V is TRBV6-5 and J is TRBJ2-7; a possible D gene is TRBD1 (6 bases). The CDR3 is 14 amino acids. Trimming took off 8 bases at V and 8 bases at J, with 22 bases between the two ends. Germline V gene lookup returns CDR1 MNHEY and CDR2 SVGAGI. The CDR3 region is CASLGSAGVDKQYF. CDR3 sequence (DNA): TGTGCCAGCCTTGGGTCGGCAGGGGTCGACAAGCAGTACTTC.

This clone was observed once. The chain has TRBV28 and TRBJ2-3; 9 bases fit TRBD2. CDR3 length: 14 residues. The junction had 6 bases not matched to a gene; V was cut back by 7 bases and J by 4 bases. The germline gives CDR1 MDHEN, CDR2 SYDVKM. The CDR3 here is CASTSGGPPDTQYF. In DNA form, the CDR3 reads TGTGCCAGCACGAGCGGGGGGCCGCCAGATACGCAGTATTTT.

On this clone: In the same sample, other DNA sequences code for this CDR3. The V and J genes are TRBV27 and TRBJ2-5, with TRBD2 identical over 13 bases. The junction had 3 bases not matched to a gene; V was cut back by 6 bases and J by 5 bases. Looked up from germline, CDR1 is MNHEY and CDR2 is SMNVEV (reference sequence). CDR3 size: 14 residues. This CDR3 is CASSPTSGGETQYF. The CDR3 DNA sequence: TGTGCCAGCAGCCCGACTAGCGGGGGGGAGACCCAGTACTTC.

This sequence joins TRBV28 and TRBJ2-7; 9 bases line up with TRBD1. Trimming cost V 5 bases and J 4 bases; bases outside gene matches: 6. The CDR3 loop spans 14 amino acids. Germline loops: CDR1 MDHEN, CDR2 SYDVKM. CDR3 sequence reads: CASSPGDRAYEQYF. CDR3 coding DNA: TGTGCCAGCAGTCCGGGGGACAGGGCGTACGAGCAGTACTTC.

This chain uses TRBV7-9 with TRBJ1-4; the D is unclear. Germline values: CDR1 SEHNR, CDR2 FQNEAQ (reference sequence). The CDR3 extends over 13 amino acids. V was clipped by 2 bases and J by 8 bases, with 9 bases between them. In DNA form, the CDR3 reads TGTGCCAGCAGCTTACAGGCTACCGAAAAACTGTTTTTT. Protein product: CASSLQATEKLFF.